This paragraph reports one TCR beta chain. Its specificity is unknown. Produced via immunoSEQ multiplex PCR; TCRdb's table is partial and in-frame only. The sample lists some 70,000 clones, about 63% occurring once. The data originate from a study of cytotoxic CD8 clonotypes in ibrutinib-treated CLL. The CDR3 runs 15 residues. Per germline, CDR1 LNHNV and CDR2 YYDKDF (reference sequence). With 3 bases clipped from V and 3 bases from J, the junction kept 6 bases outside the gene matches. Study results and caveats: Exceeding age-matched healthy donors, baseline clonality also tracked the counts of circulating CD8+ T cells.

The source was PBMCs, collected after 12 months of ibrutinib treatment. This chain links TRBV15 with TRBJ1-2, with TRBD1 matching over 8 bases. This TCR was sampled from a human donor with chronic lymphocytic leukemia. The CDR3 region is CATSRNRGTHYGYTF. In nucleotides, the CDR3 is TGTGCCACCAGCAGGAACAGGGGGACTCACTATGGCTACACCTTC.